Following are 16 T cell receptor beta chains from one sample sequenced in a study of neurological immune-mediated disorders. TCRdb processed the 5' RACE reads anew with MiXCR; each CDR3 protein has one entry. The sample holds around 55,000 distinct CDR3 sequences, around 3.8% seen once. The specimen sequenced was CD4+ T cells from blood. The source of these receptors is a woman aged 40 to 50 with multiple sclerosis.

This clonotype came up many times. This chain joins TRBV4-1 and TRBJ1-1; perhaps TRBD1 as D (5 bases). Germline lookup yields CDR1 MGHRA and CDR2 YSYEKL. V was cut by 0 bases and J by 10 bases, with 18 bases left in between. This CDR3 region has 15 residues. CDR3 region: CASSQDRARGIGAFF. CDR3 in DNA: TGCGCCAGCAGCCAAGATAGGGCGAGGGGTATAGGAGCTTTCTTT.

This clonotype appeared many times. CDR3: CASSVLPPSTDTQYF. DNA for the CDR3: TGTGCCAGCAGTGTACTACCCCCTAGCACAGATACGCAGTATTTT. The gene calls are TRBV2 and TRBJ2-3; D call uncertain. The V end lost 4 bases, the J end lost 0 bases, and 11 bases lay between the germline ends. CDR1 and CDR2 from the germline V gene are SNHLY and FYNNEI. The CDR3 sequence is 15 residues long.

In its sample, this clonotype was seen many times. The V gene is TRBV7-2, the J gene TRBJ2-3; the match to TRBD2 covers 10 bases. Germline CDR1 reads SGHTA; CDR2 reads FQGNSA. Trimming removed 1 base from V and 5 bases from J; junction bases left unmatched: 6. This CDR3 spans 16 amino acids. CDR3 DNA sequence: TGTGCCAGCAGCTTAGGGCTAGCGGGGGCCCAAGATACGCAGTATTTT. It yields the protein CASSLGLAGAQDTQYF.

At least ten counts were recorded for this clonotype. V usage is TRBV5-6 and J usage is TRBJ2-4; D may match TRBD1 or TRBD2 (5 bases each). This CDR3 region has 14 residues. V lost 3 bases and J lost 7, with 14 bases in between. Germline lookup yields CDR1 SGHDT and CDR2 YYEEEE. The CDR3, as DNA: TGTGCCAGCAGCTCCGCCCGGGGCGGGAACATTCAGTACTTC. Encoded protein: CASSSARGGNIQYF.

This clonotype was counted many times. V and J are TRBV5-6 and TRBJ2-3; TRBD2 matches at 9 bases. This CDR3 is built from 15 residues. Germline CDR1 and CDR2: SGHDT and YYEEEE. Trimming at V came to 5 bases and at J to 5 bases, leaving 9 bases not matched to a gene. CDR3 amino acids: CASSSAGGGGDTQYF. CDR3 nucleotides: TGTGCCAGCAGTTCAGCGGGGGGAGGTGGAGATACGCAGTATTTT.

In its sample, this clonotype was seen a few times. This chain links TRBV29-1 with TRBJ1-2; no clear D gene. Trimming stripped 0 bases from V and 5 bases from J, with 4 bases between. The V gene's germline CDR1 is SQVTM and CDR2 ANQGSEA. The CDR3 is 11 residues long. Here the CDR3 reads CSVEDAYGYTF. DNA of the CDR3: TGCAGCGTTGAAGACGCATATGGCTACACCTTC.

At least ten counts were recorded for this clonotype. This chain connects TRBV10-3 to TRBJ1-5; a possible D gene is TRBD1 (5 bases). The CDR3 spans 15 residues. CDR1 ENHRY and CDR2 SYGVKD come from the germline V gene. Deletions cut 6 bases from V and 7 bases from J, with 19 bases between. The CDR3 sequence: CAISSGTALQQPQHF. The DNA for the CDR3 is TGTGCCATCAGCTCTGGGACGGCCCTACAACAGCCCCAGCATTTT.

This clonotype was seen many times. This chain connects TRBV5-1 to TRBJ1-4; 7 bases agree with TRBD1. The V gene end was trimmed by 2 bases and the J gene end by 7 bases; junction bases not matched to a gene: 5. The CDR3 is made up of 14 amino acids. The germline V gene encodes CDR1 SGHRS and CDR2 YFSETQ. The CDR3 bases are TGCGCCAGCAGCTTTTTGGGACAGAGTGAAAAACTGTTTTTT. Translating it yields CASSFLGQSEKLFF.

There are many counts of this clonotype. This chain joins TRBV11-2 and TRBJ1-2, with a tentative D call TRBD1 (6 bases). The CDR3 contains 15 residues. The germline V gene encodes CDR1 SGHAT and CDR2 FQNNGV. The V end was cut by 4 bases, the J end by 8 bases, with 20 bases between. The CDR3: CASSSKWGQGKGYTF. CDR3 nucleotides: TGTGCCAGCAGCTCAAAGTGGGGGCAGGGAAAGGGCTACACCTTC.

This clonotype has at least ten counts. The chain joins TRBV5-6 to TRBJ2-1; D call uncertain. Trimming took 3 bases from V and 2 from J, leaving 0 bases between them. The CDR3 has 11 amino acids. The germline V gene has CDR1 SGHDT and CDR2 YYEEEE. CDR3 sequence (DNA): TGTGCCAGCAGCTCCTACAATGAGCAGTTCTTC. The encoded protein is CASSSYNEQFF.

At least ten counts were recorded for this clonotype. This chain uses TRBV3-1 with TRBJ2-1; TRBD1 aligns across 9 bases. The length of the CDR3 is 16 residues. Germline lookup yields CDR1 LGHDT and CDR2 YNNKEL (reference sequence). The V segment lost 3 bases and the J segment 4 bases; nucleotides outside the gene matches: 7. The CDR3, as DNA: TGTGCCAGCAGCCATTCTACAGGGGGCGTATACAATGAGCAGTTCTTC. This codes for CASSHSTGGVYNEQFF.

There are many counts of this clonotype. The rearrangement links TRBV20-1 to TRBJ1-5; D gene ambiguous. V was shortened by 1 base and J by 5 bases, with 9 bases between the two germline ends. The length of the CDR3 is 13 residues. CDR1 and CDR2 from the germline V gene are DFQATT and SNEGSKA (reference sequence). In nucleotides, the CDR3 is TGCAGTGCTAGAGTCCCAGGCTATCAGCCCCAGCATTTT. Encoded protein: CSARVPGYQPQHF.

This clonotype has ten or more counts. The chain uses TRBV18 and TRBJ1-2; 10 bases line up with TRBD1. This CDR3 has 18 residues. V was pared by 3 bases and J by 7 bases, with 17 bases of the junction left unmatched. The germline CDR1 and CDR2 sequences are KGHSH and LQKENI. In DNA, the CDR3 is TGTGCCAGCTCACCCCGCCTCCCCGCGACAGGGGGCGATGGTGGCTACACCTTC. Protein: CASSPRLPATGGDGGYTF. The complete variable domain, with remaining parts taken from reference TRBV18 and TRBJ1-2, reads NAGVMQNPRHLVRRRGQEARLRCSPMKGHSHVYWYRQLPEEGLKFMVYLQKENIIDESGMPKERFSAEFPKEGPSILRIQQVVRGDSAAYFCASSPRLPATGGDGGYTFGSGTRLTVV.

The CDR3 region is CASSFLLADTQYF. In DNA, the CDR3 is TGTGCCAGCAGTTTTCTTTTGGCAGATACGCAGTATTTT. The chain carries TRBV12-3 or TRBV12-4 and TRBJ2-3; D gene uncertain. The CDR3 is made up of 13 amino acids. Trimming stripped 3 bases from V and 4 bases from J, with 8 bases between.

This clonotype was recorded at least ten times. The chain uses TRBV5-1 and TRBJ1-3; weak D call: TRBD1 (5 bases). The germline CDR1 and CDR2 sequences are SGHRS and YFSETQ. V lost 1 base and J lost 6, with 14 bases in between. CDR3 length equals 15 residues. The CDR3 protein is CASSLTGRRENTIYF. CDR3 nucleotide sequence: TGCGCCAGCAGCTTGACAGGTCGAAGGGAAAACACCATATATTTT.

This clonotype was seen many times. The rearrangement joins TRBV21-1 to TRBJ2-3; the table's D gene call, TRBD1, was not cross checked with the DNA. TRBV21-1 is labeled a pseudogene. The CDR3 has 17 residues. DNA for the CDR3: TGTGCCAGCAGCTCAGGGGGCGGGGGAATCCTCACAGATACGCAGTATTTT. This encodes CASSSGGGGILTDTQYF.